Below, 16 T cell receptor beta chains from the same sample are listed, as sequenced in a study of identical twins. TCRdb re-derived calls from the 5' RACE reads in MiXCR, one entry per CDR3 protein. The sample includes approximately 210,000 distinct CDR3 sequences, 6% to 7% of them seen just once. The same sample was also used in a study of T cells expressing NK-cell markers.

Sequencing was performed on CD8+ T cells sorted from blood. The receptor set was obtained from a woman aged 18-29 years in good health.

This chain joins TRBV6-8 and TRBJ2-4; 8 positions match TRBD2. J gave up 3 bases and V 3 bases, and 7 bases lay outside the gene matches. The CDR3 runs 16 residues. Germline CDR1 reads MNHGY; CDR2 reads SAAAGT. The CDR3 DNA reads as TGTGCCAGCAGTTATCGGGGGGGTCCCTTCAAAAACATTCAGTACTTC. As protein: CASSYRGGPFKNIQYF.

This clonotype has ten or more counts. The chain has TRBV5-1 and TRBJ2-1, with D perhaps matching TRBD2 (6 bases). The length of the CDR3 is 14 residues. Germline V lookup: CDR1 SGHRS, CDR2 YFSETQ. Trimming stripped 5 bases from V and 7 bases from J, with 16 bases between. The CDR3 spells CASRGSGFPNEQFF. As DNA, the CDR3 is TGCGCCAGCAGGGGCAGCGGGTTTCCAAATGAGCAGTTCTTC.

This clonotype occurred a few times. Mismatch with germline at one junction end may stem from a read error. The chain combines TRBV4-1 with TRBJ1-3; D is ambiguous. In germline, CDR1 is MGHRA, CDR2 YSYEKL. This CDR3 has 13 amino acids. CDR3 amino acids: CASSQDGKNWPNF. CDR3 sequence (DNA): TGCGCCAGCAGCCAAGATGGGAAGAATTGGCCAAATTTT.

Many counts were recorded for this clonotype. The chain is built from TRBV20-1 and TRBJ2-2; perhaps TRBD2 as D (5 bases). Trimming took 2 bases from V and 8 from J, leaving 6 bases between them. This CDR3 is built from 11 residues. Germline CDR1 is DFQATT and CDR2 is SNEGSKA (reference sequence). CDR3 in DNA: TGCAGTGCTAGACGGGGAGGGGAGCTGTTTTTT. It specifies CSARRGGELFF.

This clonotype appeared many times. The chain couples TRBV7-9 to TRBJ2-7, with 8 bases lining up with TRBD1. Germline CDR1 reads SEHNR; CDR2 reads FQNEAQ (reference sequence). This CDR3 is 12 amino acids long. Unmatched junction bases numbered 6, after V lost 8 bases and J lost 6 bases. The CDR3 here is CASARGLAEQYF. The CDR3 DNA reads TGTGCCAGCGCCAGGGGGCTGGCCGAGCAGTACTTC.

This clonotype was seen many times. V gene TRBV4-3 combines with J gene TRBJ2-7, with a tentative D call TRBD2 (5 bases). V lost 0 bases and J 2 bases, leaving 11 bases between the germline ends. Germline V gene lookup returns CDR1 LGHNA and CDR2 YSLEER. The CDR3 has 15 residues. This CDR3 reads CASSQESPGTYEQYF. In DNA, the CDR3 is TGCGCCAGCAGCCAAGAGTCGCCCGGGACCTACGAGCAGTACTTC.

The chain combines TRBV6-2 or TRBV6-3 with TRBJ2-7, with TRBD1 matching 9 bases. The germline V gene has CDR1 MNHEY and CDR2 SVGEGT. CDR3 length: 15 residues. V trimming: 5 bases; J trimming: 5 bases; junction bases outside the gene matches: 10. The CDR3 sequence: CASSNTGTGSHEQYF. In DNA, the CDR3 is TGTGCCAGCAGTAATACCGGGACAGGGTCCCACGAGCAGTACTTC.

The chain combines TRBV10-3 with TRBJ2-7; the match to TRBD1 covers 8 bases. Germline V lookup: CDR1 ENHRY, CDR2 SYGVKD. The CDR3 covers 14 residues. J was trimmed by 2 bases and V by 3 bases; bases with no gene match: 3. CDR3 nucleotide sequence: TGTGCCATCAGTGATACAGGGGGTACCTACGAGCAGTACTTC. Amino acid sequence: CAISDTGGTYEQYF.

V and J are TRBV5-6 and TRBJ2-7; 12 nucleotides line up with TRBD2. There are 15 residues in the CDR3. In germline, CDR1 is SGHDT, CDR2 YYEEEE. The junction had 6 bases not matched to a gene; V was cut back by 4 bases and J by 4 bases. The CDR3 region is CASSPGLAGSYEQYF. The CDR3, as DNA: TGTGCCAGCAGCCCAGGACTAGCGGGGTCGTACGAGCAGTACTTC.

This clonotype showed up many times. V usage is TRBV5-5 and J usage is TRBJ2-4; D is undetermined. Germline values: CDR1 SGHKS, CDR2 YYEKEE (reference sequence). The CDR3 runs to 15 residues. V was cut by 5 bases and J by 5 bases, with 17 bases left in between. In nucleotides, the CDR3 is TGTGCCAGCAGTTCTTCTCTAAGGTTGGAAAACATTCAGTACTTC. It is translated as CASSSSLRLENIQYF. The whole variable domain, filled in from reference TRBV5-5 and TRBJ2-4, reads DAGVTQSPTHLIKTRGQQVTLRCSPISGHKSVSWYQQVLGQGPQFIFQYYEKEERGRGNFPDRFSARQFPNYSSELNVNALLLGDSALYLCASSSSLRLENIQYFGAGTRLSVL.

The CDR3 DNA sequence: TGTGCCAGTAGTATAGCGATGGGGAATGAGCAGTTCTTC. Amino acids: CASSIAMGNEQFF. The V and J genes are TRBV19 and TRBJ2-1; D remains unclear. The V gene's germline CDR1 is LNHDA and CDR2 SQIVND (reference sequence). CDR3 length equals 13 residues. With 1 base removed from V and 7 bases from J, the gap between germline ends came to 8 bases.

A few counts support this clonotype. The CDR3 DNA is TGTGCCAGCACCCGGCCTCTAGCGGGGGTTAGGAATGAGCAGTTCTTC. Translation gives CASTRPLAGVRNEQFF. The V gene is TRBV11-2, the J gene TRBJ2-1, with TRBD2 identical over 10 bases. Unmatched junction bases numbered 13, after V lost 7 bases and J lost 7 bases. CDR1 and CDR2 (germline): SGHAT, FQNNGV. This CDR3 is 16 amino acids long.

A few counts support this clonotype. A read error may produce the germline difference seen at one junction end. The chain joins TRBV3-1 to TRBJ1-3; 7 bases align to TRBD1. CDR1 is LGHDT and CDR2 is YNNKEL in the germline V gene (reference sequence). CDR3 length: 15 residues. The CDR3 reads CASSEDRDSGNTIYF. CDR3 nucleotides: TGTGCCAGCAGCGAAGACAGGGACTCTGGAAACACCATATATTTT.

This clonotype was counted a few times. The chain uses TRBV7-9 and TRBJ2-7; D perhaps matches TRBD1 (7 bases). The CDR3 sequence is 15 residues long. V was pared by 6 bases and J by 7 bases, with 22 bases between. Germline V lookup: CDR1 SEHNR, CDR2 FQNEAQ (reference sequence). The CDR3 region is CASSHYTTGDWEQYF. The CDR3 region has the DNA TGTGCCAGCAGTCATTATACTACAGGGGACTGGGAGCAGTACTTC. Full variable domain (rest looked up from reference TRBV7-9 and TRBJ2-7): DTGVSQNPRHKITKRGQNVTFRCDPISEHNRLYWYRQTLGQGPEFLTYFQNEAQLEKSRLLSDRFSAERPKGSFSTLEIQRTEQGDSAMYLCASSHYTTGDWEQYFGPGTRLTVT.

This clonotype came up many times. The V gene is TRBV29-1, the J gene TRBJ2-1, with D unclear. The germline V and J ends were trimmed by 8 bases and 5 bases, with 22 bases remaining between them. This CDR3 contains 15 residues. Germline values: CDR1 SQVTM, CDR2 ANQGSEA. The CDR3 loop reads CSPQITGTPNNEQFF. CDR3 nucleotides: TGCAGCCCCCAGATCACGGGTACCCCCAACAATGAGCAGTTCTTC.

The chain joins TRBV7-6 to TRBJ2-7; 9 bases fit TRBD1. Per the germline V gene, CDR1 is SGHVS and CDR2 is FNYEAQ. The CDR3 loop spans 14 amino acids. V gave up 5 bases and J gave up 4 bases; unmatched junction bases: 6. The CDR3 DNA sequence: TGTGCCAGCAGCCCTGACGGACAGGGGTACGAGCAGTACTTC. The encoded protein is CASSPDGQGYEQYF.